A single sample is the source of the 9 T cell receptor beta chains below, sequenced in a study of shared clonotypes between healthy human individuals. Assay: immunoSEQ multiplex PCR; the TCRdb copy retains only in-frame clones and omits some. The data show some 1.5 million clones, roughly 96% seen once. Input material: naive CD4+ T cells sorted from blood. Subset in this sample: CD45RA+ positively selected. These receptors came from a man between 25 and 39 years old in good health.

The chain carries TRBV5-1 and TRBJ2-5; D is perhaps TRBD1 (7 bases). The ends were cut back, 0 bases at V and 5 bases at J, with 14 bases in the middle. Per germline, CDR1 SGHRS and CDR2 YFSETQ. This CDR3 is 15 amino acids long. The CDR3 loop reads CASSLAGGTRETQYF. Here the CDR3 DNA reads TGCGCCAGCAGCTTGGCAGGGGGGACGAGGGAGACCCAGTACTTC.

The chain uses TRBV6-5 and TRBJ2-7; TRBD2 matches 8 bases. With 6 bases clipped from V and 3 bases from J, the junction kept 7 bases outside the gene matches. Looked up from germline, CDR1 is MNHEY and CDR2 is SVGAGI. CDR3 length: 14 residues. The CDR3 here is CASSGVAGFYEQYF. For the CDR3, the DNA is TGTGCCAGCAGCGGGGTAGCGGGATTCTACGAGCAGTACTTC.

This clone came up once. The rearrangement links TRBV5-6 to TRBJ2-3; 10 bases agree with TRBD1. The CDR3 is made up of 13 amino acids. V shed 4 bases, J shed 4 bases, and the junction held 0 bases outside the gene matches. Looked up from germline, CDR1 is SGHDT and CDR2 is YYEEEE. The CDR3 nucleotides are TGTGCCAGCAGCGGGACAGGGGCAGATACGCAGTATTTT. Its translation is CASSGTGADTQYF.

The chain has TRBV19 and TRBJ1-1; 7 nucleotides line up with TRBD1. After removal of 5 bases from V and 0 bases from J, the junction contained 9 bases not matched to a gene. Germline CDR1 reads LNHDA; CDR2 reads SQIVND (reference sequence). The CDR3 extends over 16 amino acids. CDR3 amino acids: CASSPQGRRMNTEAFF. CDR3 nucleotide sequence: TGTGCCAGTAGTCCACAGGGGCGAAGGATGAACACTGAAGCTTTCTTT. Combining the CDR3 with reference TRBV19 and TRBJ1-1 gives the whole variable domain DGGITQSPKYLFRKEGQNVTLSCEQNLNHDAMYWYRQDPGQGLRLIYYSQIVNDFQKGDIAEGYSVSREKKESFPLTVTSAQKNPTAFYLCASSPQGRRMNTEAFFGQGTRLTVV.

In its sample, this clone was seen once. This sequence joins TRBV10-2 and TRBJ2-5; TRBD1 agrees at 7 bases. Germline V gene lookup returns CDR1 WSHSY and CDR2 SAAADI. The CDR3 length is 12 residues. Trimming took 6 bases from V and 5 from J; bases not matched to a gene: 3. As DNA, the CDR3 is TGCGCCAGCAGCTGGGACAGTGAGACCCAGTACTTC. Protein sequence: CASSWDSETQYF.

The chain has TRBV6-5 and TRBJ2-3, with 8 bases that match TRBD2. The CDR3 loop spans 15 amino acids. The germline V gene encodes CDR1 MNHEY and CDR2 SVGAGI. Germline trimming cut 6 bases from V and 8 bases from J; bases unmatched to any gene: 13. CDR3 coding DNA: TGTGCCAGCAGGAAAGGAGCGGGAGATCGGGGTACGCAGTATTTT. Amino acid sequence: CASRKGAGDRGTQYF.

The chain links TRBV5-1 to TRBJ2-5; D might be TRBD1 (6 bases). The V and J ends lost 6 bases and 1 base respectively, with 16 bases between them. Germline CDR1 SGHRS, CDR2 YFSETQ. The CDR3 has 15 amino acids. The CDR3 sequence is CASTRGDRRQETQYF. The CDR3 nucleotides read TGCGCCAGCACCCGGGGCGACAGGCGCCAAGAGACCCAGTACTTC.

This chain links TRBV6-1 with TRBJ2-5; 9 bases align to TRBD1. Trimming took 5 bases from V and 3 from J; bases not matched to a gene: 4. The CDR3 runs to 14 residues. Germline CDR1 MNHNS, CDR2 SASEGT. This CDR3 reads CASSTGQGKETQYF. The CDR3 DNA sequence: TGTGCCAGCAGTACGGGACAGGGCAAAGAGACCCAGTACTTC.

This clone appeared a single time. The rearrangement uses TRBV18 and TRBJ1-1; D is undetermined. From germline, CDR1 is KGHSH and CDR2 LQKENI. This CDR3 has 14 residues. Trimming stripped 4 bases from V and 3 bases from J, with 12 bases between. This chain's CDR3 is CASSRGFPDTEAFF. As DNA, the CDR3 is TGTGCCAGCTCACGTGGCTTCCCGGACACTGAAGCTTTCTTT.